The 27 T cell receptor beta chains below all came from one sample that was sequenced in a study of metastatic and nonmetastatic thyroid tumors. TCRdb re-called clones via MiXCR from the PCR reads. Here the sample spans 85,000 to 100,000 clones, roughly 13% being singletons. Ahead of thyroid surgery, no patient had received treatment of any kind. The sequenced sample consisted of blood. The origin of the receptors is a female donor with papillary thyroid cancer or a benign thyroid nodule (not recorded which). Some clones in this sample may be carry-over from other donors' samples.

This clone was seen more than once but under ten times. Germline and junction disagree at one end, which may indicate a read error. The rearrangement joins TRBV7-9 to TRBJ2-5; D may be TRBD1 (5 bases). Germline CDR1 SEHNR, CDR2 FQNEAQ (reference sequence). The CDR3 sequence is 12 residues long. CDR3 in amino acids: CSSSPQGETQYF. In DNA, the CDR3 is TGTTCCAGCAGCCCCCAGGGTGAGACCCAGTACTTC.

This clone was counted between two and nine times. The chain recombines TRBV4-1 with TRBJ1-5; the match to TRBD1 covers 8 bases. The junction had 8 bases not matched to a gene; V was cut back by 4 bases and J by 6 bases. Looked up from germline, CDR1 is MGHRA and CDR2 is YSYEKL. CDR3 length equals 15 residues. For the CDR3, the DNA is TGCGCCAGCAGCCCGGACAGGGCGGTGGGTCAGCCCCAGCATTTT. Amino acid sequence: CASSPDRAVGQPQHF.

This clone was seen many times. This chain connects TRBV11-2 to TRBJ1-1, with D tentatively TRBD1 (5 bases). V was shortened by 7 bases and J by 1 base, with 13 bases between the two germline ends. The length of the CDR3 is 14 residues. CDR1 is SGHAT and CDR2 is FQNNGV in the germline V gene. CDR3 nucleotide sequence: TGTGCCAGCACTAACCGCGGGGGGAACACTGAAGCTTTCTTT. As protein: CASTNRGGNTEAFF.

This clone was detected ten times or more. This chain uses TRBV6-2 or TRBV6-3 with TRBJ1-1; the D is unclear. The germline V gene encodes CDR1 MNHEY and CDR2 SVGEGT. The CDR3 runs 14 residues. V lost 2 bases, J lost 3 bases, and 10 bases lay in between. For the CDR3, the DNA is TGTGCCAGCAGTTACGCCTCCGGATACACTGAAGCTTTCTTT. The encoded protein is CASSYASGYTEAFF.

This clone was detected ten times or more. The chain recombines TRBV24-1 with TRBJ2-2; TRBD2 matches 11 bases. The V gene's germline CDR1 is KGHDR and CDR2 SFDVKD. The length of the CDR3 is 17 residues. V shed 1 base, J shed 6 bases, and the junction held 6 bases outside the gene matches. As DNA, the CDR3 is TGTGCCACCAGTGATTTAAGGTCGGGACTAGCGGCCGGGGAGCTGTTTTTT. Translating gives CATSDLRSGLAAGELFF.

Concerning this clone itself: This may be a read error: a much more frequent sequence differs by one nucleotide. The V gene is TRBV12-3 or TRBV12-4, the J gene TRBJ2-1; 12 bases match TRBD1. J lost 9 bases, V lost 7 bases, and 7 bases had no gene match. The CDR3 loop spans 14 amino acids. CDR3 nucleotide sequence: TGTGCCAGCACCCCGGGACAGGGGGCGTCTGAGCAGTTCTTC. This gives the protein CASTPGQGASEQFF.

CDR3 sequence reads: CASSYRGSSYEQYF. The CDR3 region has the DNA TGTGCCAGCAGTTACAGGGGGAGCTCCTACGAGCAGTACTTC. The chain uses TRBV28 and TRBJ2-7, with 8 nucleotides matching TRBD1. The CDR3 has 14 residues. V shed 4 bases, J shed 0 bases, and the junction held 2 bases outside the gene matches. Germline CDR1 and CDR2: MDHEN and SYDVKM.

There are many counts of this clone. As DNA, the CDR3 is TGCAGTGCTAGTTTGGGTGGGACTAAGCGCTACAATGAGCAGTTCTTC. This translates into CSASLGGTKRYNEQFF. The chain joins TRBV20-1 to TRBJ2-1, with 7 bases fitting TRBD2. Germline CDR1 reads DFQATT; CDR2 reads SNEGSKA (reference sequence). The CDR3 consists of 16 residues. Trimming cost V 3 bases and J 3 bases; bases outside gene matches: 11.

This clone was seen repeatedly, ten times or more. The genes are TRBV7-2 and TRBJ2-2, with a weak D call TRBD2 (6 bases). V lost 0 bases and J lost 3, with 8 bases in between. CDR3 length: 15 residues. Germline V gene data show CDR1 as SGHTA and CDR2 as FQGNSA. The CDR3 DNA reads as TGTGCCAGCAGCTTAGCTAGCGGATACACCGGGGAGCTGTTTTTT. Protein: CASSLASGYTGELFF.

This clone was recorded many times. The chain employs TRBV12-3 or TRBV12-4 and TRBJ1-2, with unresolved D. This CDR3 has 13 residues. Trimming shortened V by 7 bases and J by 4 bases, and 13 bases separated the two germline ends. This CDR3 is CASTLRRSYGYTF. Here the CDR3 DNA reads TGTGCCAGCACCCTCCGACGGAGCTATGGCTACACCTTC.

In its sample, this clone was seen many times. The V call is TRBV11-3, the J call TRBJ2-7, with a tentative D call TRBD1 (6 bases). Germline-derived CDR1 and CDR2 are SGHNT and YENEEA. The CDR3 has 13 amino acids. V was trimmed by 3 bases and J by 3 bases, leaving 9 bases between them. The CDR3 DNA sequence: TGTGCCAGCAGCTTGAACAGGGACTACGAGCAGTACTTC. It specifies CASSLNRDYEQYF.

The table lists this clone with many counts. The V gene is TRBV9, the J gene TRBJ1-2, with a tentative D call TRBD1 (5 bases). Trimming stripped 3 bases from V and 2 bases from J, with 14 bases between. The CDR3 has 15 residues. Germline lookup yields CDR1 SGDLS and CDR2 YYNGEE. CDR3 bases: TGTGCCAGCAGCGCTTTTAGGGGAGCGAACTATGGCTACACCTTC. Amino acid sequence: CASSAFRGANYGYTF. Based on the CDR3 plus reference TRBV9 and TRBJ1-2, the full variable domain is DSGVTQTPKHLITATGQRVTLRCSPRSGDLSVYWYQQSLDQGLQFLIQYYNGEERAKGNILERFSAQQFPDLHSELNLSSLELGDSALYFCASSAFRGANYGYTFGSGTRLTVV.

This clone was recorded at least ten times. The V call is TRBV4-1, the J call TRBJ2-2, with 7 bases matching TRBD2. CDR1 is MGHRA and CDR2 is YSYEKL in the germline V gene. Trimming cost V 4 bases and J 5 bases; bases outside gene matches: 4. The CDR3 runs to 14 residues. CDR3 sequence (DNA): TGCGCCAGCAGCCGGGACGGGGGGACCGGGGAGCTGTTTTTT. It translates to CASSRDGGTGELFF.

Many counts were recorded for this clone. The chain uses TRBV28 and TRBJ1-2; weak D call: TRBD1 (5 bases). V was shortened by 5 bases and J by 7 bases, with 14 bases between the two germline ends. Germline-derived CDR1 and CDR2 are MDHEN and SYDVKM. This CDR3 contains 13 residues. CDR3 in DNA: TGTGCCAGCAGTCCCCCGGGACTTTCTGGCTACACCTTC. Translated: CASSPPGLSGYTF.

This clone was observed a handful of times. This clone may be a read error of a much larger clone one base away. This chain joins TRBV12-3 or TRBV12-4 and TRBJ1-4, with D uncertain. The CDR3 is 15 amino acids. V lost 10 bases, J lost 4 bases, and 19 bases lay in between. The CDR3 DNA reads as TGTGCCAACAGCCTAGCCCGGGTTTTTAATGAAAAACTGTTTTTT. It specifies CANSLARVFNEKLFF.

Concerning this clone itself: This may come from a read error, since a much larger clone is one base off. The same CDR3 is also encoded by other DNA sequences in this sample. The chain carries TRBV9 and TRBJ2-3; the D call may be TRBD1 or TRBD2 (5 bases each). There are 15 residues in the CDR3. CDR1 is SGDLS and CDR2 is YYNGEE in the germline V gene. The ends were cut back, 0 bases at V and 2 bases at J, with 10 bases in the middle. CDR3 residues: CASSVVAGATDTQYF. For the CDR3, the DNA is TGTGCCAGCAGCGTAGTGGCCGGGGCCACAGATACGCAGTATTTT.

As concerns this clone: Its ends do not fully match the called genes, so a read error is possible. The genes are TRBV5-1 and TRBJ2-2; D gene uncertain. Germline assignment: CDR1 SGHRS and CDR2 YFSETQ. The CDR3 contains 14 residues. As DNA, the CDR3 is TGCGCCAGCAGCTTACGGTGGTACACCGGTGAGCTGTTTTTT. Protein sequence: CASSLRWYTGELFF.

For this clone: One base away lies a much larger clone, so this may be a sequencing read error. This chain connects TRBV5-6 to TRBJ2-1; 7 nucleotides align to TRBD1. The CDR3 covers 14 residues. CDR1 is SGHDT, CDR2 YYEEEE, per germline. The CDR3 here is CAGSGWGQSNEQFF. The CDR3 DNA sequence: TGTGCCGGCAGCGGATGGGGACAGTCTAATGAGCAGTTCTTC.

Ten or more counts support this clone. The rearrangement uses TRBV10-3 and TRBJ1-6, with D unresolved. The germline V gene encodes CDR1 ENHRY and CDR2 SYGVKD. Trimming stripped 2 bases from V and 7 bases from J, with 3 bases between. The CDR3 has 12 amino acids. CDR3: CAISEVNSPLHF. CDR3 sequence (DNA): TGTGCCATCAGTGAGGTGAATTCACCCCTCCACTTT.

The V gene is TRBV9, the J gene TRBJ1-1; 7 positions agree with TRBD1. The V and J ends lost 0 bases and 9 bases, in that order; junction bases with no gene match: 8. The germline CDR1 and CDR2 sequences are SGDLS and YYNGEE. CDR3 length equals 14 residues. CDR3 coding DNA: TGTGCCAGCAGCGTAGGGACAGGCGTCAGTAAAGCTTTCTTT. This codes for CASSVGTGVSKAFF. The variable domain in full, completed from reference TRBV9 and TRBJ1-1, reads DSGVTQTPKHLITATGQRVTLRCSPRSGDLSVYWYQQSLDQGLQFLIQYYNGEERAKGNILERFSAQQFPDLHSELNLSSLELGDSALYFCASSVGTGVSKAFFGQGTRLTVV.

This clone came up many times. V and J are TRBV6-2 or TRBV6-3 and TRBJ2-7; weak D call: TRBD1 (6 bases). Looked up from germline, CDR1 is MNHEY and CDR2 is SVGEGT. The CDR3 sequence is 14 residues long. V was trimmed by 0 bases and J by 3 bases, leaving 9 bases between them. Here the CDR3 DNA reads TGTGCCAGCAGTTACTCGTCGACAGGCTACGAGCAGTACTTC. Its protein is CASSYSSTGYEQYF.

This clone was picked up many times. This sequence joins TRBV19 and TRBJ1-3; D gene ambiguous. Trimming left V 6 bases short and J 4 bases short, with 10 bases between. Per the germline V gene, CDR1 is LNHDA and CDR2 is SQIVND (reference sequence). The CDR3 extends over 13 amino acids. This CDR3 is CASSTGGGNTIYF. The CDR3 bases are TGTGCCAGTAGCACGGGAGGGGGAAACACCATATATTTT.

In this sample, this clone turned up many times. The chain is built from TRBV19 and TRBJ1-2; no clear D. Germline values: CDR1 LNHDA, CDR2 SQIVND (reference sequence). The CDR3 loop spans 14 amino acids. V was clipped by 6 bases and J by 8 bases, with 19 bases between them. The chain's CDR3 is CASRVGPGKHGYTF. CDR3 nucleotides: TGTGCCAGTAGGGTTGGACCGGGGAAACACGGCTACACCTTC.

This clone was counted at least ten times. This CDR3 reads CASSGVPSNQPQHF. The CDR3 DNA reads TGTGCCAGCAGTGGAGTCCCGAGCAATCAGCCCCAGCATTTT. The chain couples TRBV28 to TRBJ1-5; D is unclear. Deletions cut 5 bases from V and 1 base from J, with 9 bases between. The germline CDR1 and CDR2 sequences are MDHEN and SYDVKM. The CDR3 covers 14 residues.

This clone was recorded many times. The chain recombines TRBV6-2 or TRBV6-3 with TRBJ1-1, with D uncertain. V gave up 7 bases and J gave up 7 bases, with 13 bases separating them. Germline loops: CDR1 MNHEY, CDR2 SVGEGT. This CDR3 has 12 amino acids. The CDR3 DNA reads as TGTGCCAGCACCCAGGACGGCTATGAAGCTTTCTTT. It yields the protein CASTQDGYEAFF.

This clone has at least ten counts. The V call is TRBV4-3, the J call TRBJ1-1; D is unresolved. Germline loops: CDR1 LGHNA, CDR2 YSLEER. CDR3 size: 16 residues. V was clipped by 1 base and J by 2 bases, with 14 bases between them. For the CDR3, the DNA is TGCGCCAGCAGCCAAGCGTACCCGGAGGGAAACACTGAAGCTTTCTTT. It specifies CASSQAYPEGNTEAFF.

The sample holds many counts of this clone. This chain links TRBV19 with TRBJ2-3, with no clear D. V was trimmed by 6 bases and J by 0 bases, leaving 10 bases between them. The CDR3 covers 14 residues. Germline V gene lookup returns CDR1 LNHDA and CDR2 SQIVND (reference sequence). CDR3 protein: CASRKVPSTDTQYF. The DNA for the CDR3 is TGTGCCAGTAGGAAGGTACCTAGCACAGATACGCAGTATTTT.